Listed below are T cell receptor beta chains from one sample, sequenced in a study of cytomegalovirus exposure and HLA in healthy donors. The protocol was immunoSEQ multiplex PCR, while the TCRdb copy is restricted to in-frame clones and leaves out a portion. Here the sample spans 90,000 to 150,000 clones, around 88% being singletons. Sequences were obtained from PBMCs. The receptors come from a man between 18 and 29 years old in good health and CMV-seronegative. Each CDR3 is given with its conserved first and last residue. Fields, in order: V gene, J gene, D gene, CDR3 protein. A D gene is named only where the DNA matches it firmly.

TRBV5-1	TRBJ2-7	NA	CASSPQGGSYEQYF
TRBV11-2	TRBJ2-3	TRBD2	CASSLALGGRATQYF
TRBV5-1	TRBJ2-7	TRBD2	CASRWAGGNEQYF
TRBV19	TRBJ1-4	NA	CASSRPSGHGNEKLFF
TRBV10-3	TRBJ2-7	NA	CAISGNYEQYF
TRBV12-1	TRBJ1-5	NA	CASSFSRPRGQPQHF
TRBV4-1	TRBJ2-5	TRBD2	CASSRMNPTSSQETQYF
TRBV19	TRBJ1-5	TRBD1	CASSPRHRGRSNQPQHF
TRBV5-7	TRBJ1-5	NA	CASSLPHTYSNQPQHF
TRBV6-5	TRBJ2-7	TRBD1	CASARTGRSYEQYF
TRBV5-1	TRBJ2-7	TRBD1	CASSPDRGSYEQYF
TRBV19	TRBJ2-1	TRBD2	CASSIDQREVSYNEQFF
TRBV5-1	TRBJ1-5	TRBD1	CASSSTTGGNQPQHF
TRBV11-2	TRBJ2-3	NA	CASSARQTYTDTQYF
TRBV4-2	TRBJ1-5	NA	CASSQGPGNQPQHF
TRBV6-1	TRBJ1-2	NA	CAGSQGAGYTF
TRBV25-1	TRBJ2-3	TRBD1	CASRGRGWETDTQYF
TRBV7-6	TRBJ2-5	NA	CASSLDGETQYF
TRBV2	TRBJ1-1	NA	CASSDTSGGNTEAFF
TRBV29-1	TRBJ2-1	NA	CSVSPTQDYNEQFF
TRBV30	TRBJ1-5	NA	CAWGRGSNQPQHF
TRBV5-1	TRBJ1-1	TRBD1	CASSLGTGRNTEAFF
TRBV11-2	TRBJ2-1	TRBD1	CASSLGGQGGAGQFF
TRBV5-6	TRBJ2-7	TRBD1	CASSYGTGGSYEQYF
TRBV5-6	TRBJ1-3	TRBD1	CASSDFRGLGSGNTIYF
TRBV30	TRBJ2-7	TRBD2	CAWAEALGGYEQYF
TRBV6-6	TRBJ1-1	NA	CASINRVNTEAFF
TRBV7-9	TRBJ1-5	NA	CASSLGRGDQPQHF
TRBV15	TRBJ2-7	TRBD1	CATSRDLGTGGVTYEQYF
TRBV29-1	TRBJ2-1	NA	CSVGGNEQFF
TRBV7-8	TRBJ2-1	TRBD1	CASSTSTGTGGYNEQFF
TRBV27	TRBJ2-7	NA	CASSFGPRGSYEQYF
TRBV25-1	TRBJ2-7	TRBD2	CASSTSGSVEQYF
TRBV19	TRBJ2-7	TRBD2	CASGGGPYEQYF
TRBV25-1	TRBJ2-1	TRBD2	CASAGTSGSNSYNEQFF
TRBV2	TRBJ1-3	NA	CASKGEVWPNTIYF
TRBV19	TRBJ1-5	NA	CASSIGGRVSQPQHF
TRBV5-1	TRBJ2-7	TRBD2	CASSLSGGRREQYF
TRBV6-1	TRBJ2-7	TRBD1	CASSQTGVGYEQYF
TRBV6-6	TRBJ1-4	NA	CASSPTGSNEKLFF
TRBV7-8	TRBJ1-2	NA	CASSSKRGTVF